This TCR beta chain was recovered during a study of neurological immune-mediated disorders. The CDR3 loop spans 12 amino acids. The V end lost 6 bases, the J end lost 2 bases, and 8 bases lay between the germline ends. The V gene's germline CDR1 is MNHEY and CDR2 SVGEGT. TCRdb re-derived calls from the 5' RACE reads in MiXCR, one entry per CDR3 protein. This table holds roughly 80,000 distinct CDR3 sequences, approximately 9.4% found once. This clonotype was detected many times. Sequencing was done on a sample of PBMCs. The chain employs TRBV6-2 or TRBV6-3 and TRBJ2-7; D possibly corresponds to TRBD2 (5 bases). The sequence derives from a man aged 50 to 59 in good health. CDR3 DNA sequence: TGTGCCAGCAGGGACTTGCCCTACGAGCAGTACTTC. It codes for CASRDLPYEQYF.